A single sample is the source of the 13 T cell receptor beta chains below, sequenced in a study of breast tumors, draining lymph nodes, adjacent tissues. Axillary draining lymph nodes of breast cancer patients supplied the node samples. TCRdb itself ran the multiplex PCR reads through MiXCR, one entry per CDR3 protein. The repertoire holds 130,000 or so distinct CDR3 sequences, with less than 25% as singletons. The sample comprised axillary lymph node tissue. The receptors were sampled from a female donor with breast cancer. Some clones in this sample may be carry-over from other donors' samples.

This clonotype was seen repeatedly, ten times or more. The V gene is TRBV30, the J gene TRBJ1-4; no firm D call. From germline, CDR1 is GTSNPN and CDR2 SVGIG (reference sequence). The CDR3 length is 14 residues. V lost 1 base, J lost 7 bases, and 13 bases lay in between. Written as DNA, the CDR3 is TGTGCCTGGAGTGCTACGGCCCGAAGTGAAAAACTGTTTTTT. This gives the protein CAWSATARSEKLFF.

This clonotype was seen repeatedly, ten times or more. The chain links TRBV6-1 to TRBJ2-2; D not resolved. CDR1 MNHNS and CDR2 SASEGT come from the germline V gene. The CDR3 loop spans 14 amino acids. With 4 bases removed from V and 7 bases from J, the gap between germline ends came to 13 bases. This CDR3 is CASSVSRVSGELFF. Written as DNA, the CDR3 is TGTGCCAGCAGTGTCTCCCGGGTCAGCGGGGAGCTGTTTTTT.

This clonotype was seen many times. The chain has TRBV7-9 and TRBJ2-1; TRBD2 matches at 7 bases. V trimming: 4 bases; J trimming: 5 bases; junction bases outside the gene matches: 8. CDR3 length: 15 amino acids. Germline lookup yields CDR1 SEHNR and CDR2 FQNEAQ (reference sequence). The CDR3 bases are TGTGCCAGCAGCTATGGGGCTAGCGGACACAATGAGCAGTTCTTC. Translated, it gives CASSYGASGHNEQFF.

Comment on this clonotype: This sequence may be a read error, since a much larger clone differs from it by one base. In DNA form, the CDR3 reads TGCGCCAGCAGCTTTGGCCAGACGGACACAAACGGAGAAAAACTGTTTTTT. Translating it yields CASSFGQTDTNGEKLFF. The chain is built from TRBV5-1 and TRBJ1-4, with a possible D match to TRBD1 (5 bases). Germline-derived CDR1 and CDR2 are SGHRS and YFSETQ. The CDR3 contains 17 residues. Trimming removed 2 bases from V and 8 bases from J, with 22 bases in between.

On this clonotype itself: Just one base apart from a much larger clone, this may be a read error. CDR3: CASSTRVGFSYEQCF. CDR3 DNA: TGTGCCAGCAGCACTAGGGTAGGGTTCAGCTACGAGCAGTGCTTC. The rearrangement uses TRBV11-2 and TRBJ2-7; the D gene is possibly TRBD2 (5 bases). Germline V gene data show CDR1 as SGHAT and CDR2 as FQNNGV. The CDR3 is made up of 15 amino acids.

To note about this clonotype: An end of the junction does not agree with germline; a read error may underlie this. The V gene is TRBV7-3, the J gene TRBJ2-1; 11 bases align to TRBD1. Germline-derived CDR1 and CDR2 are SGHTA and FQGTGA. The CDR3 runs 16 residues. CDR3 sequence reads: CASSPTMDRGRNKQLF. In nucleotides, the CDR3 is TGTGCCAGCAGCCCAACCATGGACAGGGGGCGCAATAAGCAGCTCTTC.

The count of this clonotype is one. Possible read error: a much larger clone is one base away. This CDR3 is CASGPYPDSRPLRDEQFF. In nucleotides, the CDR3 is TGTGCCAGCGGCCCATACCCGGATAGCAGACCCCTACGGGATGAGCAGTTCTTC. The V and J genes are TRBV14 and TRBJ2-1; D ambiguous. Germline V CDR1 and CDR2: SGHDN, FVKESK. The ends were cut back, 8 bases at V and 8 bases at J, with 31 bases in the middle. This CDR3 has 18 residues.

Notes on this clonotype: A read error may be the cause here, since a much bigger clone is one base away. Because it lacks the conserved phenylalanine or tryptophan at the end, this CDR3 is likely a read error. V and J are TRBV20-1 and TRBJ2-2; the match to TRBD1 covers 7 bases. This CDR3 comprises 13 residues. V lost 7 bases, J lost 3 bases, and 5 bases stayed unmatched. CDR1 is DFQATT, CDR2 SNEGSKA, per germline (reference sequence). CDR3: CSVIQGYTGELFL. CDR3 bases: TGCAGTGTGATACAGGGGTACACCGGGGAGCTGTTTCTT.

The sample holds many counts of this clonotype. CDR3 region: CSALLAGGPISYEQYF. CDR3 DNA: TGCAGTGCTTTACTAGCGGGAGGGCCGATCAGCTACGAGCAGTACTTC. This chain links TRBV20-1 with TRBJ2-7, with 13 bases matching TRBD2. Germline assignment: CDR1 DFQATT and CDR2 SNEGSKA (reference sequence). The ends lost 5 bases at V and 3 bases at J; junction bases unmatched: 10. This CDR3 spans 16 amino acids.

Remarks on this clonotype: This could be a read error, since a much larger clone is one nucleotide away. The V call is TRBV3-1, the J call TRBJ2-1; D possibly corresponds to TRBD2 (7 bases). Germline V gives CDR1 LGHDT, CDR2 YNNKEL (reference sequence). V was shortened by 4 bases and J by 2 bases, with 21 bases between the two germline ends. The CDR3 is made up of 18 amino acids. CDR3 bases: TGTGCCAGCAGCCCCGGGGGCGGGGGCAACGAACCCTACAATGAGCAGTTCTTC. It specifies CASSPGGGGNEPYNEQFF.

The chain links TRBV28 to TRBJ1-2; a possible D gene is TRBD1 (6 bases). Germline V gives CDR1 MDHEN, CDR2 SYDVKM. Trimming left V 1 base short and J 4 bases short, with 28 bases between. The CDR3 loop spans 20 amino acids. As DNA, the CDR3 is TGTGCCAGCAGTTTATACTTGTCCGGGGGGCTGTCCTATTCTACCTATGGCTACACCTTC. It specifies CASSLYLSGGLSYSTYGYTF.

At least ten counts were recorded for this clonotype. This chain uses TRBV29-1 with TRBJ2-3; the match to TRBD1 covers 7 bases. CDR1 and CDR2 from the germline V gene are SQVTM and ANQGSEA. The CDR3 sequence is 13 residues long. Trimming at V came to 5 bases and at J to 4 bases, leaving 6 bases not matched to a gene. This chain's CDR3 is CSVLEDRSDTQYF. The DNA of the CDR3 is TGCAGCGTTCTAGAGGACAGGTCAGATACGCAGTATTTT.

In this sample, this clonotype turned up many times. The chain uses TRBV12-5 and TRBJ2-3; D not resolved. V was shortened by 0 bases and J by 0 bases, with 22 bases between the two germline ends. The CDR3 totals 20 residues. The germline gives CDR1 LGHNT, CDR2 FRNRAP. CDR3: CASGLVKDPPNPTSTDTQYF. In DNA form, the CDR3 reads TGTGCTAGTGGTTTGGTAAAGGACCCACCGAACCCGACTAGCACAGATACGCAGTATTTT.